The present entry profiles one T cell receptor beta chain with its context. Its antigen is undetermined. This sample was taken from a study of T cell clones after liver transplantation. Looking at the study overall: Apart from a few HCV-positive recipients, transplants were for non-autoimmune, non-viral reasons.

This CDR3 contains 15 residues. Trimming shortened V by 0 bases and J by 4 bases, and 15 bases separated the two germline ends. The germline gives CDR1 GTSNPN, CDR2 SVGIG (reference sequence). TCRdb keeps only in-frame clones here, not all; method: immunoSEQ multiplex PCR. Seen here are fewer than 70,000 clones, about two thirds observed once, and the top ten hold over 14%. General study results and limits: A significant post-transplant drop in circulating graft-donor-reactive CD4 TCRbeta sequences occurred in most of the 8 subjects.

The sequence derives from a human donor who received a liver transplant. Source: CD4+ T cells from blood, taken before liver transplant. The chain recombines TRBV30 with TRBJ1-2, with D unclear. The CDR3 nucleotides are TGTGCCTGGAGTGTAAGGGTTCGGGGAATCTATGGCTACACCTTC. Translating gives CAWSVRVRGIYGYTF.